One and the same sample provided the 23 T cell receptor beta chains below, sequenced in a study of patients and donors after allogeneic stem cell transplantation. TCRdb recomputed calls from the RT-PCR reads with MiXCR, one row per CDR3 protein. Here the sample spans hundreds of thousands of distinct CDR3 sequences, 13% to 15% being singletons. The sequencing sample was made of blood, either unsorted or a sorted T cell fraction (not recorded which). These receptors all stem from a human donor who was either an allogeneic HSCT recipient or a stem cell or donor lymphocyte infusion donor (not recorded which). It is not recorded whose cells these are; they may come from a transplant donor.

Many counts were recorded for this clonotype. The chain couples TRBV27 to TRBJ1-5; D not certain. Trimming left V 1 base short and J 7 bases short, with 8 bases between. This CDR3 is built from 13 residues. Germline V gene sequence: CDR1 MNHEY, CDR2 SMNVEV (reference sequence). For the CDR3, the DNA is TGTGCCAGCAGTTTATGGGAAGGGCAGCCCCAGCATTTT. This encodes CASSLWEGQPQHF.

This sequence joins TRBV20-1 and TRBJ1-2; D is unclear. Between the trimmed V and J ends, which lost 0 bases and 2 bases, there was a span of 13 bases. This CDR3 is built from 15 residues. Germline V gene data show CDR1 as DFQATT and CDR2 as SNEGSKA (reference sequence). The CDR3 is CSARDPGGKNYGYTF. CDR3 in DNA: TGCAGTGCTAGAGATCCGGGCGGTAAAAACTATGGCTACACCTTC.

This clonotype was seen many times. This rearrangement joins TRBV4-3 to TRBJ1-4; TRBD1 matches at 9 bases. Trimming at V came to 0 bases and at J to 5 bases, leaving 4 bases not matched to a gene. Per the germline V gene, CDR1 is LGHNA and CDR2 is YSLEER. This CDR3 contains 16 residues. For the CDR3, the DNA is TGCGCCAGCAGCCAAGACGGGACAGGGTGGAATGAAAAACTGTTTTTT. This gives the protein CASSQDGTGWNEKLFF.

The chain is built from TRBV6-4 and TRBJ2-1; D is possibly TRBD1 or TRBD2 (6 bases each). V lost 4 bases and J lost 0, with 13 bases in between. Per germline, CDR1 MRHNA and CDR2 SNTAGT. The CDR3 is 16 amino acids. CDR3 DNA sequence: TGTGCCAGCAGTGCGGGGGCAGGTCGCTCCTACAATGAGCAGTTCTTC. This gives the protein CASSAGAGRSYNEQFF.

This clonotype was detected only once. CDR3 in amino acids: CASSPHGGDRETQYF. The DNA of the CDR3 is TGTGCCAGCAGTCCACACGGGGGGGATCGGGAGACCCAGTACTTC. The rearrangement joins TRBV6-1 to TRBJ2-5, with 8 bases fitting TRBD2. CDR1 is MNHNS, CDR2 SASEGT, per germline. The CDR3 contains 15 residues. Unmatched junction bases numbered 10, after V lost 5 bases and J lost 5 bases.

This clonotype was seen a handful of times. The V gene is TRBV10-3, the J gene TRBJ1-1, with D possibly being TRBD1 (5 bases). V lost 5 bases and J lost 4, with 17 bases in between. Looked up from germline, CDR1 is ENHRY and CDR2 is SYGVKD. The CDR3 is 15 residues long. The CDR3 DNA reads TGTGCCATCAGTCCCGGAGGGGCCAAGGGCACTGAAGCTTTCTTT. Encoded protein: CAISPGGAKGTEAFF.

This clonotype has at least ten counts. The chain joins TRBV20-1 to TRBJ1-2; a weak D match, TRBD1 (5 bases). This CDR3 has 16 amino acids. Per the germline V gene, CDR1 is DFQATT and CDR2 is SNEGSKA (reference sequence). V was shortened by 2 bases and J by 1 base, with 17 bases between the two germline ends. The CDR3 sequence: CSARNSGAGRNYGYTF. The CDR3 nucleotides read TGCAGTGCTAGAAATAGCGGGGCGGGGCGTAACTATGGCTACACCTTC.

V gene TRBV5-1 combines with J gene TRBJ2-1, with D perhaps being TRBD1 or TRBD2 (5 bases each). CDR1 and CDR2 (germline): SGHRS, YFSETQ. CDR3 length: 18 residues. The V gene lost 2 bases and the J gene lost 7 bases, with 25 bases spanning the gap. In DNA, the CDR3 is TGCGCCAGCAGCTTAATATCATTTGGGGACGGAGTTTGGAATGAGCAGTTCTTC. Protein sequence: CASSLISFGDGVWNEQFF.

The chain has TRBV19 and TRBJ1-2; 8 bases map to TRBD1. From germline, CDR1 is LNHDA and CDR2 SQIVND (reference sequence). The CDR3 extends over 14 amino acids. J lost 7 bases, V lost 7 bases, and 11 bases had no gene match. CDR3 in DNA: TGTGCCAGTATTGAGGGGACAGGAGGATCTGGCTACACCTTC. Translation: CASIEGTGGSGYTF.

This clonotype was detected many times. The rearrangement joins TRBV20-1 to TRBJ1-1; D is perhaps TRBD1 (5 bases). CDR1 is DFQATT and CDR2 is SNEGSKA in the germline V gene (reference sequence). CDR3 length: 13 residues. Trimming cost V 6 bases and J 1 base, with 12 bases left between them. This CDR3 is CSAQGAWNTEAFF. In DNA form, the CDR3 reads TGCAGTGCGCAGGGTGCTTGGAACACTGAAGCTTTCTTT.

This clonotype was recorded a few times. The chain joins TRBV12-5 to TRBJ2-1; D gene ambiguous. Germline V gene lookup returns CDR1 LGHNT and CDR2 FRNRAP. CDR3 size: 13 residues. V gave up 0 bases and J gave up 7 bases, with 7 bases separating them. CDR3 in DNA: TGTGCTAGTGGTTTGGTCCCCACGAATGAGCAGTTCTTC. Translation: CASGLVPTNEQFF.

This clonotype was found a few times. The chain recombines TRBV4-1 with TRBJ2-3; the D gene could be TRBD1 or TRBD2 (6 bases each). The V and J ends lost 1 base and 2 bases respectively, with 10 bases between them. The CDR3 extends over 15 amino acids. Germline loops: CDR1 MGHRA, CDR2 YSYEKL. The CDR3 here is CASSQVGGPTDTQYF. CDR3 coding DNA: TGCGCCAGCAGCCAAGTTGGGGGGCCCACAGATACGCAGTATTTT.

The chain uses TRBV12-3 or TRBV12-4 and TRBJ1-5; a possible D gene is TRBD1 (6 bases). The CDR3 is 14 amino acids. Trimming shortened V by 6 bases and J by 9 bases, and 18 bases separated the two germline ends. As DNA, the CDR3 is TGTGCCAGCAGACGGGGGGGGCTGGTGGGGCCCCAGCATTTT. Amino acid sequence: CASRRGGLVGPQHF.

This clonotype has at least ten counts. V and J are TRBV5-8 and TRBJ2-3, with 9 bases matching TRBD2. This CDR3 is 14 amino acids long. Germline V CDR1 and CDR2: SGHTS, YDEGEE. With V trimmed by 4 bases and J by 5 bases, 5 bases remained unmatched. DNA of the CDR3: TGTGCCAGCAGCCCTGAGCGGGGGGTAGATACGCAGTATTTT. Encoded protein: CASSPERGVDTQYF.

This clonotype was seen a handful of times. The J gene is TRBJ1-2, the V gene TRBV11-3; D is possibly TRBD1 (5 bases). Germline V gene sequence: CDR1 SGHNT, CDR2 YENEEA. The germline V and J ends were trimmed by 5 bases and 5 bases, with 9 bases remaining between them. This CDR3 is built from 12 residues. CDR3: CASSPDSYGYTF. DNA for the CDR3: TGTGCCAGCAGCCCAGACAGTTATGGCTACACCTTC.

The chain carries TRBV20-1 and TRBJ1-4; weak D call: TRBD1 (5 bases). The CDR3 spans 15 residues. Germline values: CDR1 DFQATT, CDR2 SNEGSKA (reference sequence). Trimming removed 0 bases at V and 8 bases at J, with 16 bases between. The CDR3 loop is CSARDIVVGDEKLFF. Here the CDR3 DNA reads TGCAGTGCTAGAGATATTGTAGTAGGGGACGAAAAACTGTTTTTT.

The chain uses TRBV5-4 and TRBJ2-5; D perhaps matches TRBD1 (7 bases). Trimming took 0 bases from V and 4 from J, leaving 13 bases between them. CDR1 is SGHNT, CDR2 YYREEE, per germline (reference sequence). The CDR3 is 15 residues long. CDR3 region: CASSLGNRGGETQYF. The DNA for the CDR3 is TGTGCCAGCAGCTTGGGGAACAGGGGAGGAGAGACCCAGTACTTC.

This rearrangement joins TRBV10-2 to TRBJ1-5; D is unresolved. Trimming took off 3 bases at V and 4 bases at J, with 4 bases between the two ends. CDR3 length equals 12 residues. Germline-derived CDR1 and CDR2 are WSHSY and SAAADI. CDR3 DNA: TGCGCCAGCAGTGACCTTAATCAGCCCCAGCATTTT. Protein product: CASSDLNQPQHF.

This clonotype came up many times. The rearrangement links TRBV6-2 or TRBV6-3 to TRBJ1-5, with 7 positions matching TRBD1. Germline V gene sequence: CDR1 MNHEY, CDR2 SVGEGT. This CDR3 spans 16 amino acids. J lost 6 bases, V lost 4 bases, and 12 bases had no gene match. CDR3 in DNA: TGTGCCAGCAGTTCCCGTCGACAGGGAGGGGGTCAGCCCCAGCATTTT. It codes for CASSSRRQGGGQPQHF.

The chain links TRBV6-1 to TRBJ1-2, with D perhaps matching TRBD1 (6 bases). The CDR3 totals 15 residues. V shed 1 base and J shed 0 bases, with 9 bases lying between them. CDR1 and CDR2 (germline): MNHNS, SASEGT. The CDR3 nucleotides read TGTGCCAGCAGTGAAGACAGGGCTCCTAACTATGGCTACACCTTC. This sequence encodes CASSEDRAPNYGYTF.

This clonotype occurred many times. The chain employs TRBV7-3 and TRBJ2-6; D gene ambiguous. The V end lost 6 bases, the J end lost 0 bases, and 6 bases lay between the germline ends. Germline CDR1 SGHTA, CDR2 FQGTGA. CDR3 length: 14 amino acids. CDR3 residues: CASSSYSGANVLTF. For the CDR3, the DNA is TGTGCCAGCAGTTCATACTCTGGGGCCAACGTCCTGACTTTC.

This clonotype appeared many times. The V gene is TRBV6-1, the J gene TRBJ1-3; 8 positions match TRBD1. The CDR3 sequence is 15 residues long. With V trimmed by 11 bases and J by 0 bases, 9 bases remained unmatched. Germline assignment: CDR1 MNHNS and CDR2 SASEGT. The CDR3 DNA sequence: TGTGCCGGACGGACAGGGACCCTCTCTGGAAACACCATATATTTT. This gives the protein CAGRTGTLSGNTIYF.

This clonotype has a handful of counts. The V gene is TRBV19, the J gene TRBJ2-3; D unclear. From germline, CDR1 is LNHDA and CDR2 SQIVND (reference sequence). This CDR3 has 14 residues. Trimming cost V 3 bases and J 3 bases, with 10 bases left between them. The CDR3, as DNA: TGTGCCAGTAGTATGTCCCGAGGAACAGATACGCAGTATTTT. Protein sequence: CASSMSRGTDTQYF. The full variable domain, its missing parts supplied by reference TRBV19 and TRBJ2-3, is DGGITQSPKYLFRKEGQNVTLSCEQNLNHDAMYWYRQDPGQGLRLIYYSQIVNDFQKGDIAEGYSVSREKKESFPLTVTSAQKNPTAFYLCASSMSRGTDTQYFGPGTRLTVL.